Shown below are 25 T cell receptor beta chains from a single sample sequenced in a study of blood T cells in healthy people across ages. Through a sample-barcoded 5' primer and a J-beta primer mix, a second PCR was run for roughly 6 to 11 cycles. TCRdb independently ran MiXCR on the 5' RACE reads; one entry per CDR3 protein. The table includes around 320,000 distinct CDR3 sequences, roughly a quarter detected once. The material sequenced was blood. The source of these receptors is a woman aged 65 to 85 in good health.

This clonotype was seen a few times. The chain joins TRBV2 to TRBJ2-5; D uncertain. The tail of the sequence fits TRBJ2-7 better, so the J call may be wrong. This CDR3 spans 15 amino acids. Germline CDR1 SNHLY, CDR2 FYNNEI. The CDR3 is CASRGTARPPYEQYF. The CDR3 coding sequence is TGTGCCAGCAGGGGAACAGCACGCCCCCCCTACGAGCAGTACTTC.

This clonotype was found a few times. J is TRBJ2-5 and V is TRBV5-5, with D unclear. Germline CDR1 SGHKS, CDR2 YYEKEE (reference sequence). The CDR3 is 14 amino acids. V lost 2 bases to trimming and J lost 5 bases, with 13 bases between them. In DNA, the CDR3 is TGTGCCAGCAGCTTCAGTCCCTCTGGGGAGACCCAGTACTTC. Translated, it gives CASSFSPSGETQYF.

This sequence joins TRBV29-1 and TRBJ2-3, with a possible D match to TRBD1 (5 bases). The CDR3 length is 11 residues. Trimming cost V 5 bases and J 3 bases, with 6 bases left between them. From germline, CDR1 is SQVTM and CDR2 ANQGSEA. CDR3 region: CSVRQTDTQYF. The CDR3 nucleotides are TGCAGCGTTCGACAGACAGATACGCAGTATTTT.

This clonotype was counted between two and nine times. This sequence joins TRBV7-3 and TRBJ2-5; 14 bases are a match to TRBD2. The end of the DNA aligns better with TRBJ2-1, so the J call may be wrong. Looked up from germline, CDR1 is SGHTA and CDR2 is FQGTGA. This CDR3 has 18 residues. CDR3 sequence reads: CASSSGRGLAGGNNEQFF. The CDR3, as DNA: TGTGCCAGCAGCTCCGGACGAGGACTAGCGGGGGGTAACAATGAGCAGTTCTTC.

This clonotype has a handful of counts. The chain employs TRBV28 and TRBJ2-7, with TRBD2 as a possible D gene (6 bases). The CDR3 totals 14 residues. CDR1 and CDR2 (germline): MDHEN, SYDVKM. V was clipped by 2 bases and J by 3 bases, with 11 bases between them. This chain's CDR3 is CASSLRGKGYEQYF. CDR3 bases: TGTGCCAGCAGTTTACGCGGGAAGGGCTACGAGCAGTACTTC.

This clonotype occurred once. The chain combines TRBV7-2 with TRBJ2-3, with no clear D. Germline V gene lookup returns CDR1 SGHTA and CDR2 FQGNSA. V gave up 6 bases and J gave up 4 bases, with 14 bases separating them. The CDR3 consists of 14 residues. The CDR3 DNA reads as TGTGCCAGCAGGGCGTTGAGTATAGCAGATACGCAGTATTTT. Encoded protein: CASRALSIADTQYF.

This clonotype has a handful of counts. This chain joins TRBV28 and TRBJ2-5, with 10 bases aligning to TRBD1. The CDR3 totals 17 residues. The V and J ends lost 3 bases and 0 bases, in that order; junction bases with no gene match: 7. In germline, CDR1 is MDHEN, CDR2 SYDVKM. CDR3 loop: CASSFPGTGANQETQYF. CDR3 DNA sequence: TGTGCCAGCAGTTTCCCTGGGACAGGGGCGAACCAAGAGACCCAGTACTTC.

This clonotype turned up a few times. The rearrangement links TRBV28 to TRBJ1-1; D is unresolved. Germline CDR1 and CDR2: MDHEN and SYDVKM. The length of the CDR3 is 11 residues. Between the trimmed V and J ends, which lost 6 bases and 2 bases, there was a span of 4 bases. As DNA, the CDR3 is TGTGCCAGCAGACTCAACACTGAAGCTTTCTTT. It translates to CASRLNTEAFF.

This chain connects TRBV20-1 to TRBJ1-5; D might be TRBD1 (5 bases). Germline V lookup: CDR1 DFQATT, CDR2 SNEGSKA (reference sequence). V dropped 5 bases and J dropped 4 bases, with 12 bases sitting between them. The CDR3 length is 13 residues. For the CDR3, the DNA is TGCAGTGCTTCGGGACTGCAGAATCAGCCCCAGCATTTT. Its translation is CSASGLQNQPQHF.

The V and J genes are TRBV15 and TRBJ1-2, with 8 bases fitting TRBD1. The CDR3 is made up of 17 amino acids. V gave up 4 bases and J gave up 4 bases; unmatched junction bases: 14. Germline loops: CDR1 LNHNV, CDR2 YYDKDF (reference sequence). The CDR3 DNA is TGTGCCACCAGCAACCCGGACAGGGTGGGGGGCTTCTATGGCTACACCTTC. Its translation: CATSNPDRVGGFYGYTF.

This clonotype has a count of ten or more. V is TRBV20-1 and J is TRBJ2-5; D is unclear. V was clipped by 2 bases and J by 10 bases, with 14 bases between them. The CDR3 runs to 12 residues. CDR1 and CDR2 (germline): DFQATT, SNEGSKA (reference sequence). The CDR3, as DNA: TGCAGTGCTAGACCCCAAGGATTTGTCCAGTACTTC. Amino acids: CSARPQGFVQYF.

Worth noting for this clonotype: Its ends do not fully match the called genes, so a read error is possible. The chain is built from TRBV28 and TRBJ1-2, with a tentative D call TRBD1 (6 bases). Germline V gives CDR1 MDHEN, CDR2 SYDVKM. This CDR3 has 14 amino acids. As DNA, the CDR3 is TGTGCCAGCCGTCGACAGGACAAAGCGGGTGGCTACGCCTTC. It specifies CASRRQDKAGGYAF.

Only a few counts were recorded for this clonotype. V gene TRBV7-2 combines with J gene TRBJ1-2; D may be TRBD1 (5 bases). This CDR3 spans 14 amino acids. V gave up 1 base and J gave up 5 bases, with 11 bases separating them. CDR1 is SGHTA and CDR2 is FQGNSA in the germline V gene. CDR3 sequence reads: CASSLEGAPYGYTF. The CDR3 nucleotides are TGTGCCAGCAGCTTAGAAGGGGCCCCATATGGCTACACCTTC.

V usage is TRBV29-1 and J usage is TRBJ1-2, with D tentatively TRBD1 (5 bases). The CDR3 has 11 residues. The V and J ends lost 6 bases and 6 bases respectively, with 11 bases between them. CDR1 and CDR2 from the germline V gene are SQVTM and ANQGSEA. CDR3 nucleotides: TGCAGCGTCCAGGGAAGAAATGGCTACACCTTC. Protein product: CSVQGRNGYTF.

This clonotype was seen ten or more times. The V gene is TRBV27, the J gene TRBJ1-1, with no clear D. The V gene's germline CDR1 is MNHEY and CDR2 SMNVEV (reference sequence). The V end lost 8 bases, the J end lost 6 bases, and 13 bases lay between the germline ends. The CDR3 has 12 amino acids. The DNA of the CDR3 is TGTGCCAGCTCCTCCGTTAGCCCTGAAGCTTTCTTT. It encodes CASSSVSPEAFF.

The chain uses TRBV5-1 and TRBJ1-2, with D unclear. CDR3 length: 13 amino acids. Germline V CDR1 and CDR2: SGHRS, YFSETQ. The V gene lost 0 bases and the J gene lost 8 bases, with 11 bases spanning the gap. The CDR3 region is CASSLAGRGGYTF. The CDR3, as DNA: TGCGCCAGCAGCTTGGCCGGGAGAGGCGGCTACACCTTC.

The sample holds a few counts of this clonotype. This rearrangement joins TRBV28 to TRBJ2-2; 7 bases align to TRBD1. V trimming: 3 bases; J trimming: 1 base; junction bases outside the gene matches: 8. Germline loops: CDR1 MDHEN, CDR2 SYDVKM. The CDR3 extends over 17 amino acids. The CDR3 coding sequence is TGTGCCAGCAGTTTCCCGGGCGGACAGGTGAACACCGGGGAGCTGTTTTTT. Protein: CASSFPGGQVNTGELFF. The full variable domain, rest sourced from reference TRBV28 and TRBJ2-2, is DVKVTQSSRYLVKRTGEKVFLECVQDMDHENMFWYRQDPGLGLRLIYFSYDVKMKEKGDIPEGYSVSREKKERFSLILESASTNQTSMYLCASSFPGGQVNTGELFFGEGSRLTVL.

This clonotype showed up just a few times. The V and J genes are TRBV6-2 or TRBV6-3 and TRBJ1-4; 8 positions agree with TRBD1. V dropped 5 bases and J dropped 8; count of bases not matched to a gene: 10. CDR3 size: 15 residues. CDR1 is MNHEY and CDR2 is SVGEGT in the germline V gene. In DNA form, the CDR3 reads TGTGCCAGCAGTAGAACCGCCGGGACAGGCGAAAAACTGTTTTTT. This translates into CASSRTAGTGEKLFF.

This chain links TRBV27 with TRBJ1-2; D possibly corresponds to TRBD1 (6 bases). V lost 4 bases and J lost 7, with 16 bases in between. Germline V gene sequence: CDR1 MNHEY, CDR2 SMNVEV (reference sequence). The CDR3 consists of 14 residues. The CDR3 region has the DNA TGTGCCAGCAGTTCGGCCGGGGGCGATGGTGGCTACACCTTC. Translating it yields CASSSAGGDGGYTF.

The gene calls are TRBV5-1 and TRBJ2-3; 11 bases align to TRBD2. CDR3 length: 16 amino acids. CDR1 is SGHRS, CDR2 YFSETQ, per germline. Trimming at V came to 3 bases and at J to 6 bases, leaving 9 bases not matched to a gene. CDR3 sequence reads: CASSWAGTSGGDTQYF. In DNA form, the CDR3 reads TGCGCCAGCAGCTGGGCCGGGACTAGCGGCGGGGATACGCAGTATTTT.

This clonotype was picked up many times. This chain uses TRBV10-3 with TRBJ1-6; D remains unclear. CDR1 is ENHRY, CDR2 SYGVKD, per germline. This CDR3 has 14 amino acids. V lost 10 bases, J lost 5 bases, and 15 bases lay in between. The CDR3 coding sequence is TGTGCCACCAGGCGTGGTTCAGATAATTCACCCCTCCACTTT. Protein sequence: CATRRGSDNSPLHF.

This clonotype was seen more than once but under ten times. The V call is TRBV20-1, the J call TRBJ2-1; D unclear. The CDR3 totals 13 residues. V was clipped by 3 bases and J by 0 bases, with 6 bases between them. Germline-derived CDR1 and CDR2 are DFQATT and SNEGSKA (reference sequence). Here the CDR3 reads CSASPSSYNEQFF. The CDR3 region has the DNA TGCAGTGCTAGCCCAAGCTCCTACAATGAGCAGTTCTTC.

The chain combines TRBV5-1 with TRBJ2-4; 9 nucleotides align to TRBD1. With V trimmed by 0 bases and J by 8 bases, 3 bases remained unmatched. CDR3 length: 14 residues. Germline CDR1 reads SGHRS; CDR2 reads YFSETQ. DNA for the CDR3: TGCGCCAGCAGCTTGGCACAGGGGGCGGACATTCAGTACTTC. Translation gives CASSLAQGADIQYF.

The rearrangement joins TRBV7-2 to TRBJ1-6; D is perhaps TRBD1 (5 bases). The CDR3 runs to 19 residues. Trimming removed 5 bases at V and 0 bases at J, with 20 bases between. Germline V gene sequence: CDR1 SGHTA, CDR2 FQGNSA. The CDR3 reads CASSPRGMPGSSYNSPLHF. CDR3 coding DNA: TGTGCCAGCAGCCCGAGGGGAATGCCAGGGAGCTCCTATAATTCACCCCTCCACTTT.

This clonotype was found many times. The genes are TRBV18 and TRBJ2-5; 7 nucleotides match TRBD1. The CDR3 runs 13 residues. V lost 6 bases, J lost 5 bases, and 6 bases stayed unmatched. The V gene's germline CDR1 is KGHSH and CDR2 LQKENI. CDR3 nucleotide sequence: TGTGCCAGCTCCTCGGACAGGAGGGAGACCCAGTACTTC. Translated, it gives CASSSDRRETQYF.